The 30 T cell receptor beta chains given below trace back to one sample, sequenced in a study of OX40 agonist ivuxolimab in advanced cancers. Using immunoSEQ multiplex PCR, the repertoire was profiled, and TCRdb retains in-frame clones only, with some absent. The sample consists of 65,000 to 80,000 clones, 84% of them appearing once. Sequencing was performed on CD4+ or CD8+ T cells sorted from blood, taken in a trial of the OX40 agonist ivuxolimab. The source is an adult with an advanced solid tumor such as melanoma, head and neck, liver or kidney cancer.

This chain connects TRBV19 to TRBJ1-5, with TRBD1 identical over 8 bases. CDR1 LNHDA and CDR2 SQIVND come from the germline V gene (reference sequence). This CDR3 comprises 14 residues. J was trimmed by 6 bases and V by 6 bases; bases with no gene match: 7. As DNA, the CDR3 is TGTGCCAGTAGCACACCGACAGGGGTTCAGCCCCAGCATTTT. It codes for CASSTPTGVQPQHF.

This clone was counted a few times. The V gene is TRBV28, the J gene TRBJ2-7, with D possibly being TRBD2 (6 bases). The CDR3 loop spans 16 amino acids. Trimming took off 3 bases at V and 1 base at J, with 16 bases between the two ends. The germline gives CDR1 MDHEN, CDR2 SYDVKM. The CDR3 DNA reads TGTGCCAGCAGTTTGCGACTGCGGGACCTGTCCTACGAGCAGTACTTC. It codes for CASSLRLRDLSYEQYF.

The CDR3: CASSVTGDSYEQYF. CDR3 DNA sequence: TGTGCCAGCAGCGTGACAGGGGACTCCTACGAGCAGTACTTC. The chain couples TRBV9 to TRBJ2-7; 8 bases align to TRBD1. Trimming cost V 2 bases and J 0 bases; bases outside gene matches: 1. Germline assignment: CDR1 SGDLS and CDR2 YYNGEE. The length of the CDR3 is 14 residues.

The rearrangement links TRBV4-3 to TRBJ2-7; no clear D. Trimming shortened V by 1 base and J by 0 bases, and 10 bases separated the two germline ends. Germline CDR1 is LGHNA and CDR2 is YSLEER. The CDR3 is 15 amino acids. The CDR3 bases are TGCGCCAGCAGCCAAGCCGTGTGGGACTCCTACGAGCAGTACTTC. Protein sequence: CASSQAVWDSYEQYF.

V and J are TRBV29-1 and TRBJ2-5, with D possibly being TRBD1 (5 bases). Germline V CDR1 and CDR2: SQVTM, ANQGSEA. The CDR3 covers 12 residues. V gave up 6 bases and J gave up 2 bases, with 10 bases separating them. CDR3 nucleotides: TGCAGCGTGGGGCACAGTCAAGAGACCCAGTACTTC. Protein: CSVGHSQETQYF.

J is TRBJ1-1 and V is TRBV29-1; 7 bases are shared with TRBD1. Germline assignment: CDR1 SQVTM and CDR2 ANQGSEA. CDR3 length equals 13 residues. The V gene end was trimmed by 5 bases and the J gene end by 0 bases; junction bases not matched to a gene: 3. The CDR3 coding sequence is TGCAGCGTTTCCGGGACAGTGAACACTGAAGCTTTCTTT. It is translated as CSVSGTVNTEAFF.

The chain has TRBV10-3 and TRBJ1-4, with D perhaps TRBD1 (5 bases). The CDR3 totals 12 residues. V gave up 10 bases and J gave up 8 bases, with 14 bases separating them. Germline CDR1 reads ENHRY; CDR2 reads SYGVKD. CDR3 DNA: TGTGCCACCGCAGCCGAGGGGGAAAAACTGTTTTTT. This codes for CATAAEGEKLFF.

The chain has TRBV29-1 and TRBJ2-7, with TRBD2 matching over 11 bases. Germline V gene lookup returns CDR1 SQVTM and CDR2 ANQGSEA. This CDR3 is built from 14 residues. The V segment lost 4 bases and the J segment 6 bases; nucleotides outside the gene matches: 8. CDR3 coding DNA: TGCAGCGTTGTTGAGGTAGCGGGAGGGCGCGAGCAGTACTTC. Translated, it gives CSVVEVAGGREQYF.

The V and J genes are TRBV15 and TRBJ1-1; no firm D call. Germline-derived CDR1 and CDR2 are LNHNV and YYDKDF (reference sequence). V lost 5 bases to trimming and J lost 0 bases, with 22 bases between them. The CDR3 is 18 residues long. The CDR3 region is CATSPDALRVGLNTEAFF. CDR3 nucleotide sequence: TGTGCCACCAGCCCAGATGCCCTCCGGGTTGGGTTGAACACTGAAGCTTTCTTT. The complete variable domain, with remaining parts taken from reference TRBV15 and TRBJ1-1, reads DAMVIQNPRYQVTQFGKPVTLSCSQTLNHNVMYWYQQKSSQAPKLLFHYYDKDFNNEADTPDNFQSRRPNTSFCFLDIRSPGLGDTAMYLCATSPDALRVGLNTEAFFGQGTRLTVV.

The chain links TRBV6-1 to TRBJ1-4, with 9 bases aligning to TRBD1. V dropped 6 bases and J dropped 3; count of bases not matched to a gene: 5. Germline V gene lookup returns CDR1 MNHNS and CDR2 SASEGT. This CDR3 region has 15 residues. CDR3 DNA: TGTGCCAGCAGACCGACAGGGGGAGCTAATGAAAAACTGTTTTTT. Protein sequence: CASRPTGGANEKLFF.

This chain connects TRBV6-6 to TRBJ1-5; possible D gene TRBD1, 5 bases. CDR1 is MNHNY, CDR2 SVGAGI, per germline (reference sequence). The CDR3 covers 11 residues. Trimming shortened V by 7 bases and J by 9 bases, and 10 bases separated the two germline ends. In DNA, the CDR3 is TGTGCCAGCACCCCCGGGGGGCCCCAGCATTTT. Protein product: CASTPGGPQHF.

The CDR3 DNA is TGCGCCAGCAGCCAAGGTTTTACAGCGGGGATCAATCAGCCCCAGCATTTT. Translated, it gives CASSQGFTAGINQPQHF. This rearrangement joins TRBV4-1 to TRBJ1-5; D is undetermined. V was pared by 1 base and J by 3 bases, with 16 bases between. The CDR3 is made up of 17 amino acids. Looked up from germline, CDR1 is MGHRA and CDR2 is YSYEKL.

The chain is built from TRBV9 and TRBJ2-7, with D possibly matching TRBD2 (6 bases). There are 15 residues in the CDR3. With 3 bases removed from V and 3 bases from J, the gap between germline ends came to 16 bases. Germline V gives CDR1 SGDLS, CDR2 YYNGEE. The CDR3 region is CASSAGERAVYEQYF. The DNA for the CDR3 is TGTGCCAGCAGCGCCGGAGAGCGGGCTGTCTACGAGCAGTACTTC.

The chain uses TRBV29-1 and TRBJ2-1; 8 nucleotides match TRBD2. V dropped 4 bases and J dropped 7; count of bases not matched to a gene: 9. The germline V gene encodes CDR1 SQVTM and CDR2 ANQGSEA. The length of the CDR3 is 14 residues. The CDR3 sequence: CSVGFSGKGNEQFF. The CDR3 nucleotides read TGCAGCGTTGGATTTAGCGGGAAAGGGAATGAGCAGTTCTTC.

The CDR3, as DNA: TGTGCCAGCAGCCATGGACAGGGAGACCACTATGGCTACACCTTC. Translating it yields CASSHGQGDHYGYTF. The V and J genes are TRBV5-4 and TRBJ1-2; 8 bases agree with TRBD1. With V trimmed by 4 bases and J by 3 bases, 8 bases remained unmatched. CDR1 and CDR2 from the germline V gene are SGHNT and YYREEE (reference sequence). This CDR3 has 15 amino acids.

The chain carries TRBV4-1 and TRBJ2-3; TRBD2 aligns across 13 bases. CDR1 and CDR2 (germline): MGHRA, YSYEKL. V lost 4 bases to trimming and J lost 2 bases; unmatched junction nucleotides: 3. The CDR3 has 16 amino acids. This CDR3 reads CASSRTSGSATDTQYF. CDR3 nucleotide sequence: TGCGCCAGCAGCCGGACTAGCGGGAGCGCCACAGATACGCAGTATTTT.

V is TRBV5-6 and J is TRBJ2-7, with 7 bases fitting TRBD2. Germline V gene data show CDR1 as SGHDT and CDR2 as YYEEEE. V was pared by 7 bases and J by 3 bases, with 10 bases of the junction left unmatched. This CDR3 is built from 14 residues. This chain's CDR3 is CASGQIGGGYEQYF. CDR3 nucleotides: TGTGCCAGCGGGCAAATTGGGGGGGGCTACGAGCAGTACTTC. Full variable domain (outside the CDR3, taken from reference TRBV5-6 and TRBJ2-7): DAGVTQSPTHLIKTRGQQVTLRCSPKSGHDTVSWYQQALGQGPQFIFQYYEEEERQRGNFPDRFSGHQFPNYSSELNVNALLLGDSALYLCASGQIGGGYEQYFGPGTRLTVT.

The J gene is TRBJ2-1, the V gene TRBV5-1, with TRBD1 matching over 9 bases. Germline trimming cut 4 bases from V and 4 bases from J; bases unmatched to any gene: 3. The CDR3 spans 14 residues. Germline V gene lookup returns CDR1 SGHRS and CDR2 YFSETQ. CDR3 nucleotides: TGCGCCAGCAGCGGTGGGACAGGGTACAATGAGCAGTTCTTC. Translation gives CASSGGTGYNEQFF.

CDR3 in DNA: TGCGCCAGCAGCCATTGGGAGTTCCCAGATACGCAGTATTTT. Its translation is CASSHWEFPDTQYF. V gene TRBV4-3 combines with J gene TRBJ2-3; weak D call: TRBD2 (5 bases). V was shortened by 3 bases and J by 4 bases, with 11 bases between the two germline ends. Germline CDR1 LGHNA, CDR2 YSLEER. The CDR3 consists of 14 residues.

The chain couples TRBV30 to TRBJ1-4; D gene ambiguous. In germline, CDR1 is GTSNPN, CDR2 SVGIG (reference sequence). CDR3 length equals 16 residues. With 0 bases removed from V and 0 bases from J, the gap between germline ends came to 11 bases. The CDR3 DNA sequence: TGTGCCTGGAGTGTACGTGTAACAGCAACTAATGAAAAACTGTTTTTT. Amino acid sequence: CAWSVRVTATNEKLFF.

The chain carries TRBV7-8 and TRBJ1-5; unclear D gene. This CDR3 is 15 amino acids long. Per germline, CDR1 SGHVS and CDR2 FQNEAQ. Deletions cut 1 base from V and 0 bases from J, with 7 bases between. As DNA, the CDR3 is TGTGCCAGCAGCTTAGGACGGATTAGCAATCAGCCCCAGCATTTT. Translating gives CASSLGRISNQPQHF.

The chain uses TRBV7-2 and TRBJ1-2; D perhaps matches TRBD1 (5 bases). Germline lookup yields CDR1 SGHTA and CDR2 FQGNSA. The V end lost 0 bases, the J end lost 0 bases, and 8 bases lay between the germline ends. The CDR3 sequence is 15 residues long. CDR3 residues: CASSLASTANYGYTF. The CDR3 DNA reads as TGTGCCAGCAGCTTAGCGTCGACAGCTAACTATGGCTACACCTTC.

The rearrangement joins TRBV7-3 to TRBJ2-2; 10 positions match TRBD2. V trimming: 3 bases; J trimming: 6 bases; junction bases outside the gene matches: 4. The CDR3 is made up of 15 amino acids. Germline values: CDR1 SGHTA, CDR2 FQGTGA. The CDR3: CASSFLAGEAGELFF. In DNA, the CDR3 is TGTGCCAGCAGCTTCCTAGCGGGGGAGGCCGGGGAGCTGTTTTTT.

The chain combines TRBV27 with TRBJ1-5; TRBD1 is a possible D gene (5 bases). Per the germline V gene, CDR1 is MNHEY and CDR2 is SMNVEV (reference sequence). Trimming left V 7 bases short and J 2 bases short, with 12 bases between. The CDR3 contains 14 residues. CDR3 residues: CASKQGSGNQPQHF. The CDR3 DNA reads as TGTGCCAGCAAGCAGGGAAGTGGCAATCAGCCCCAGCATTTT.

The CDR3 loop is CASSTDRGLPDTQYF. CDR3 bases: TGTGCCAGCAGCACGGACAGGGGACTTCCAGATACGCAGTATTTT. The chain employs TRBV5-4 and TRBJ2-3, with 9 positions matching TRBD1. The ends lost 4 bases at V and 4 bases at J; junction bases unmatched: 7. The CDR3 has 15 residues. Germline V gives CDR1 SGHNT, CDR2 YYREEE (reference sequence). Looking up the rest from reference TRBV5-4 and TRBJ2-3 gives the full variable domain: ETGVTQSPTHLIKTRGQQVTLRCSSQSGHNTVSWYQQALGQGPQFIFQYYREEENGRGNFPPRFSGLQFPNYSSELNVNALELDDSALYLCASSTDRGLPDTQYFGPGTRLTVL.

Only a few counts were recorded for this clone. This chain uses TRBV5-5 with TRBJ1-2; unclear D gene. CDR3 length: 15 residues. Deletions cut 4 bases from V and 0 bases from J, with 13 bases between. Germline V gene lookup returns CDR1 SGHKS and CDR2 YYEKEE (reference sequence). The CDR3 region has the DNA TGTGCCAGCAGCCCCGCCACGTCAGCTAACTATGGCTACACCTTC. This encodes CASSPATSANYGYTF.

The CDR3 coding sequence is TGTGCCAGCCTAATCCAGGGAGAAGGTCAGCCCCAGCATTTT. Encoded protein: CASLIQGEGQPQHF. The chain links TRBV28 to TRBJ1-5, with D possibly being TRBD1 (5 bases). The CDR3 sequence is 14 residues long. Trimming took off 8 bases at V and 6 bases at J, with 17 bases between the two ends. The germline gives CDR1 MDHEN, CDR2 SYDVKM. The full variable domain, its missing parts supplied by reference TRBV28 and TRBJ1-5, is DVKVTQSSRYLVKRTGEKVFLECVQDMDHENMFWYRQDPGLGLRLIYFSYDVKMKEKGDIPEGYSVSREKKERFSLILESASTNQTSMYLCASLIQGEGQPQHFGDGTRLSIL.

The V and J genes are TRBV28 and TRBJ1-1, with no clear D. V was clipped by 1 base and J by 10 bases, with 16 bases between them. Looked up from germline, CDR1 is MDHEN and CDR2 is SYDVKM. The CDR3 sequence is 14 residues long. Here the CDR3 DNA reads TGTGCCAGCAGTTTATTGGCTGTTGTGCCTACAGCTTTCTTT. Translating it yields CASSLLAVVPTAFF.

This chain uses TRBV7-9 with TRBJ1-4, with D unresolved. The germline gives CDR1 SEHNR, CDR2 FQNEAQ (reference sequence). V lost 1 base and J 4 bases, leaving 10 bases between the germline ends. This CDR3 region has 15 residues. The CDR3, as DNA: TGTGCCAGCAGCTTAGGTGGAGGAGGTAATGAAAAACTGTTTTTT. Translation: CASSLGGGGNEKLFF.

The rearrangement links TRBV29-1 to TRBJ2-2; D possibly corresponds to TRBD2 (5 bases). Trimming left V 6 bases short and J 7 bases short, with 15 bases between. Germline assignment: CDR1 SQVTM and CDR2 ANQGSEA. The CDR3 has 13 residues. CDR3 DNA: TGCAGCGTCGCTCCGGGGAAGGGCGGGGAGCTGTTTTTT. Encoded protein: CSVAPGKGGELFF.